This TCR beta chain comes out of a study of T cell repertoires in cytomegalovirus infection. This CDR3 is built from 13 residues. Germline V CDR1 and CDR2: MNHEY, SMNVEV (reference sequence). The V end lost 1 base, the J end lost 9 bases, and 10 bases lay between the germline ends. TCRdb redid the calling of the reads with MiXCR, one entry per CDR3 protein. This sample has more than 400,000 distinct CDR3 sequences; about 25% occur once, and the top ten carry 13%. The chain couples TRBV27 to TRBJ2-1, with D hard to call. Sequences were obtained from PBMCs. This clonotype was sampled from a human donor in good health (CMV status not recorded). Some clones in this sample may be carry-over from other donors' samples. In DNA, the CDR3 is TGTGCCAGCAGTTTATTACTACCCGCTGAGCAGTTCTTC. This translates into CASSLLLPAEQFF.